This TCR beta chain was captured by sequencing in a study of monozygotic twins with inflammatory bowel disease. A 6-nucleotide sample barcode was carried by the UMIs, which template switching added. TCRdb reprocessed the 5' RACE reads; each CDR3 protein has one entry and no DNA is given. In all, the sample yields a few hundred thousand distinct CDR3 sequences. Study conclusions and caveats: Clonotype sharing was lower in IBD patients than healthy twins, most markedly with disease activity. Backing was not found for a single strong signal or clonotype associated with IBD.

A remark on this clonotype: The antigen is not known.

The germline gives CDR1 SGHTA, CDR2 FQGNSA. This CDR3 has 15 amino acids. The sequence came from a human donor with ulcerative colitis or Crohn's disease, or a healthy co-twin of an affected twin (not recorded which). The chain carries TRBV7-2 and TRBJ2-5; TCRdb designates TRBD2, a call that cannot be tested without DNA. Sample: blood. The CDR3 is CASTLLAGGPETQYF.